This entry features one T cell receptor (beta chain) sequence. Treatment: preoperative locoregional IRX-2 cytokine immunotherapy. Preoperative locoregional IRX-2 cytokine immunotherapy was tested in the phase Ib source study. The source of the sample is a study of preoperative IRX-2 immunotherapy in early breast cancer. CDR3 length: 14 residues. V trimming: 8 bases; J trimming: 4 bases; junction bases outside the gene matches: 9. Germline V gene sequence: CDR1 MNHGY, CDR2 SAAAGT. Method: immunoSEQ multiplex PCR; TCRdb's copy keeps in-frame clones and lacks some. Of around 40,000 clones in the sample, about 72% were seen once.

The source is a human donor with breast cancer. This rearrangement joins TRBV6-8 to TRBJ2-7; the match to TRBD1 covers 9 bases. The specimen was tumor tissue, collected after IRX-2 immunotherapy. CDR3 region: CASWVTGGGYEQYF. CDR3 nucleotide sequence: TGTGCCAGCTGGGTTACAGGGGGCGGGTACGAGCAGTACTTC.